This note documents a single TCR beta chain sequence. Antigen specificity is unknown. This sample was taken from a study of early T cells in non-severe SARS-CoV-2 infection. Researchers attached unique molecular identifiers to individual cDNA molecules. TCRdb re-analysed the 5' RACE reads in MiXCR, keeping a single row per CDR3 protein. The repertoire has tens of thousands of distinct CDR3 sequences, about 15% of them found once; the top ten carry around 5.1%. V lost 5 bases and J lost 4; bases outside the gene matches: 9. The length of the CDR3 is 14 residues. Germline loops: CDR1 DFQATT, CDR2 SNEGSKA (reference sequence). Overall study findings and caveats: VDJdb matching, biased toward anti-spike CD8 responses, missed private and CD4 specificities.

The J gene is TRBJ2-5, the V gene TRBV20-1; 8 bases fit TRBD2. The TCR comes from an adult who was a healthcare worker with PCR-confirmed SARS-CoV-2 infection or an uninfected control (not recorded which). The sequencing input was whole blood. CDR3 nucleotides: TGCAGTGCTCGCGGGAGTAGCGGGATAGAGACCCAGTACTTC. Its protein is CSARGSSGIETQYF.